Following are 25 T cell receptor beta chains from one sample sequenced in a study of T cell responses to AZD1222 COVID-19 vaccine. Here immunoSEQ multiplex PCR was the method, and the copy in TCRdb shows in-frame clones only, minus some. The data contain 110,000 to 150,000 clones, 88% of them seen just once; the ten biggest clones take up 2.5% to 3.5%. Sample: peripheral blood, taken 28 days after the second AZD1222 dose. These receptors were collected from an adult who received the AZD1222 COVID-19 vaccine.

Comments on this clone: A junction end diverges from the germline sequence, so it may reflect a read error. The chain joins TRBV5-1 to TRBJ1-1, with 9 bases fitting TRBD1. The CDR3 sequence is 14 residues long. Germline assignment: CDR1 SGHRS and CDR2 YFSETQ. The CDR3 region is CASSFTGGSTEAFF. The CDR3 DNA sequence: TGCGCCAGCAGCTTTACAGGGGGCTCCACTGAAGCCTTCTTT.

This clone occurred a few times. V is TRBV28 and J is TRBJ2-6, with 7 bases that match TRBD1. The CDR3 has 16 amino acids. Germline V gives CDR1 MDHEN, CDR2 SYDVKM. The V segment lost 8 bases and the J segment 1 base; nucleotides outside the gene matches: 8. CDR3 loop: CASLTGRGSGANVLTF. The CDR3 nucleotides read TGTGCCAGCCTGACAGGGCGAGGGTCTGGGGCCAACGTCCTGACTTTC.

Written as DNA, the CDR3 is TGTGCCAGTAGTATTTCTGGCGACGGGGCACAGCCCCAGCATTTT. Protein: CASSISGDGAQPQHF. The chain is built from TRBV19 and TRBJ1-5, with D tentatively TRBD1 (5 bases). Trimming left V 3 bases short and J 7 bases short, with 16 bases between. The germline gives CDR1 LNHDA, CDR2 SQIVND (reference sequence). This CDR3 has 15 amino acids. The complete variable domain, with remaining parts taken from reference TRBV19 and TRBJ1-5, reads DGGITQSPKYLFRKEGQNVTLSCEQNLNHDAMYWYRQDPGQGLRLIYYSQIVNDFQKGDIAEGYSVSREKKESFPLTVTSAQKNPTAFYLCASSISGDGAQPQHFGDGTRLSIL.

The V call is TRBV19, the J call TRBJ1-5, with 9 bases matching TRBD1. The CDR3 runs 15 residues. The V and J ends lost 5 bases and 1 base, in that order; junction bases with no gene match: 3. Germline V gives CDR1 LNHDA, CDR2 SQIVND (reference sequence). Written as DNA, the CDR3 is TGTGCCAGTAGTCTGGGACAGGGCAGCAATCAGCCCCAGCATTTT. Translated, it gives CASSLGQGSNQPQHF.

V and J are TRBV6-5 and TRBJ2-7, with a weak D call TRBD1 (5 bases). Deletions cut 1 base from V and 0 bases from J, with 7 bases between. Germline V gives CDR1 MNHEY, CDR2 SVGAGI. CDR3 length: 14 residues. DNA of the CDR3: TGTGCCAGCAGTTACTTACAGGACTCCTACGAGCAGTACTTC. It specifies CASSYLQDSYEQYF.

The CDR3 coding sequence is TGTGCCAGCAGCAGAGGGGTTGAAGAAGAACTGTTTTTT. Translating it yields CASSRGVEEELFF. This sequence joins TRBV6-5 and TRBJ1-4; TRBD1 is a possible D gene (5 bases). Trimming took 6 bases from V and 12 from J, leaving 17 bases between them. The CDR3 loop spans 13 amino acids. Germline assignment: CDR1 MNHEY and CDR2 SVGAGI.

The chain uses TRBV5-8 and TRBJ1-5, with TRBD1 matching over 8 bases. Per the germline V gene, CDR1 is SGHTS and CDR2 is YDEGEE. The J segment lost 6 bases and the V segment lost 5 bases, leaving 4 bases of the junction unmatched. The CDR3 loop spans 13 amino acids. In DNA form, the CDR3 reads TGTGCCAGCAGACGGGACAGGCGTCAGCCCCAGCATTTT. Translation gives CASRRDRRQPQHF. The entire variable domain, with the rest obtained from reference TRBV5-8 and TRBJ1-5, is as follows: EAGVTQSPTHLIKTRGQQATLRCSPISGHTSVYWYQQALGLGLQFLLWYDEGEERNRGNFPPRFSGRQFPNYSSELNVNALELEDSALYLCASRRDRRQPQHFGDGTRLSIL.

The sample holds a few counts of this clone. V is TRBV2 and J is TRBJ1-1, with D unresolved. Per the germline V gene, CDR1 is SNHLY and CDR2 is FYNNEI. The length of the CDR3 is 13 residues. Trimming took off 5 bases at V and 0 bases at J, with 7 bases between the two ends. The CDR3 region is CASSNNMNTEAFF. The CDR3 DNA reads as TGTGCCAGCAGTAATAATATGAACACTGAAGCTTTCTTT.

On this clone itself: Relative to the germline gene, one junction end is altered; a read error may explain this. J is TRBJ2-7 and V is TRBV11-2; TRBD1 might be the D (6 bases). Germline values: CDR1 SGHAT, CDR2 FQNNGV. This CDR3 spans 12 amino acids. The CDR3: CASSLVGTRSFF. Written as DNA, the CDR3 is TGTGCCAGCAGCTTAGTGGGGACACGCTCTTTCTTC.

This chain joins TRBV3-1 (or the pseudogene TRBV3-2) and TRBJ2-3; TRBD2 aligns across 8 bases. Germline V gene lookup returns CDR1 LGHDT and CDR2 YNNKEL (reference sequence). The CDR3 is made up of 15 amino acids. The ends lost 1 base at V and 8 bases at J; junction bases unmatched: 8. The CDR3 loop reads CASSQGSSGMGTQYF. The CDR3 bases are TGTGCCAGCAGCCAAGGGAGTAGCGGGATGGGTACGCAGTATTTT.

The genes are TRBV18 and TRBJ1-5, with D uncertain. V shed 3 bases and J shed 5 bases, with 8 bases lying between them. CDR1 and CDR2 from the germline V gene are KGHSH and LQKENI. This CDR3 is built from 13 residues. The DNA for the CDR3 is TGTGCCAGCTCACCGAATGAGGATCAGCCCCAGCATTTT. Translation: CASSPNEDQPQHF.

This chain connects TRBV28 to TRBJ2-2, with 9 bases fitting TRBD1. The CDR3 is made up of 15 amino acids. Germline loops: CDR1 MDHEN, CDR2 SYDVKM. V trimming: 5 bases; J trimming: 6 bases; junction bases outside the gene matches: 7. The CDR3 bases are TGTGCCAGCAGTCACGGACAGGGGTTCGCCGGGGAGCTGTTTTTT. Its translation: CASSHGQGFAGELFF.

The CDR3 sequence: CASSRLGGGGLNIQYF. In DNA, the CDR3 is TGTGCCAGCAGCCGGCTTGGGGGCGGGGGATTAAACATTCAGTACTTC. The genes are TRBV3-1 (or the pseudogene TRBV3-2) and TRBJ2-4; TRBD2 is a possible D gene (7 bases). Germline loops: CDR1 LGHDT, CDR2 YNNKEL (reference sequence). The CDR3 runs 16 residues. V lost 4 bases to trimming and J lost 6 bases, with 19 bases between them.

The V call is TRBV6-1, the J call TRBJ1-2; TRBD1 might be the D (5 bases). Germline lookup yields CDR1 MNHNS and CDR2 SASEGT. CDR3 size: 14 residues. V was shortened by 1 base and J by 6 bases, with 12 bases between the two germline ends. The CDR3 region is CASSEGYAGNGYTF. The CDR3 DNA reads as TGTGCCAGCAGTGAAGGGTACGCAGGGAATGGCTACACCTTC.

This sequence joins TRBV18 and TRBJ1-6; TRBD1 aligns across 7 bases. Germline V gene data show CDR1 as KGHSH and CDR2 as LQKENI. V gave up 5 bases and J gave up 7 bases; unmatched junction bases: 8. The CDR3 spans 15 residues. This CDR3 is CASSSSGTANSPLHF. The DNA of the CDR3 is TGTGCCAGCTCATCCTCCGGGACAGCAAATTCACCCCTCCACTTT.

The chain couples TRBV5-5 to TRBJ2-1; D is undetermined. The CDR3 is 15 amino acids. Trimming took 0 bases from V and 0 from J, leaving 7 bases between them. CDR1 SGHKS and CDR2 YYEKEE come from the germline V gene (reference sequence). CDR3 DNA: TGTGCCAGCAGCTTGGAAAGAACCTCCTACAATGAGCAGTTCTTC. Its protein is CASSLERTSYNEQFF.

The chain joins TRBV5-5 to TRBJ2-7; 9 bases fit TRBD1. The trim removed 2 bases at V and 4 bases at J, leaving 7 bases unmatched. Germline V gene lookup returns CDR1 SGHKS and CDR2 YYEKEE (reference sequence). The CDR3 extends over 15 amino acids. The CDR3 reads CASSLVSGQGYEQYF. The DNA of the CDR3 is TGTGCCAGCAGCTTAGTTTCGGGACAGGGATACGAGCAGTACTTC.

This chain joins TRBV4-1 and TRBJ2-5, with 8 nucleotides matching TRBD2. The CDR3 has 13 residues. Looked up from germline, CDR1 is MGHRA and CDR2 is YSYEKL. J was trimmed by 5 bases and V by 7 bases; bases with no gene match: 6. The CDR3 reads CASNRGGVETQYF. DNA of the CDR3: TGCGCCAGCAACCGGGGGGGCGTTGAGACCCAGTACTTC.

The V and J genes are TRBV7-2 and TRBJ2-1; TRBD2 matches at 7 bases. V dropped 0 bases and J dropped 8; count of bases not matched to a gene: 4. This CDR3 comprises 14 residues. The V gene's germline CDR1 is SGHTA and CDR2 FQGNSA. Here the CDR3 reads CASSLALTSDEQFF. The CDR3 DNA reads TGTGCCAGCAGCTTAGCCCTCACTAGCGATGAGCAGTTCTTC.

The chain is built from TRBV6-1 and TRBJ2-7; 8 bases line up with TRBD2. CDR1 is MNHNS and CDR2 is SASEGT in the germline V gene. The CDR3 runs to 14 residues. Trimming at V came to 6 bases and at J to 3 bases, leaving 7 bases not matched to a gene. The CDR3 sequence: CASSTLADVYEQYF. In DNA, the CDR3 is TGTGCCAGCAGCACACTAGCGGACGTCTACGAGCAGTACTTC.

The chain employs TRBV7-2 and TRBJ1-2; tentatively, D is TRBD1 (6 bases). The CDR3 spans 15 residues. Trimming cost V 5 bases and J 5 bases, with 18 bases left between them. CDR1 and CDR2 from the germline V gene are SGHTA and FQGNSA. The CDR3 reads CASSPAGQILYGYTF. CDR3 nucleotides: TGTGCCAGCAGCCCAGCCGGACAGATCCTTTATGGCTACACCTTC.

The CDR3 spells CASTKIRGEKKLFF. Here the CDR3 DNA reads TGTGCCAGCACCAAAATCCGCGGGGAGAAGAAACTGTTTTTT. The rearrangement links TRBV6-5 to TRBJ1-4; D is ambiguous. This CDR3 is 14 amino acids long. Trimming pared 7 bases from V and 11 bases from J, leaving 20 bases between. Germline V gene data show CDR1 as MNHEY and CDR2 as SVGAGI.

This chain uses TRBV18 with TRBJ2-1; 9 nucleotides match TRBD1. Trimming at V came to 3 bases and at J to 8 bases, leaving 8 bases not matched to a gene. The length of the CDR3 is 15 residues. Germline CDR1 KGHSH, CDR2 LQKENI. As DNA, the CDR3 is TGTGCCAGCTCACCGGGGACAGGGTTTTTCGATGAGCAGTTCTTC. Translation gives CASSPGTGFFDEQFF.

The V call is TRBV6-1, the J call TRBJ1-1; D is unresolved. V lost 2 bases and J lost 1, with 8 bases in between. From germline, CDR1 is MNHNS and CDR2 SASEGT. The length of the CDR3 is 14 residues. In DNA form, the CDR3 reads TGTGCCAGCAGTGAATATCAGTGGAACACTGAAGCTTTCTTT. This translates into CASSEYQWNTEAFF.

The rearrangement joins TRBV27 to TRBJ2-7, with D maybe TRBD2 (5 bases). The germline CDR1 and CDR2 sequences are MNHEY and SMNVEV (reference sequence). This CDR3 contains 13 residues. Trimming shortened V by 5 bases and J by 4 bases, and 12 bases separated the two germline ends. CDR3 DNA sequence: TGTGCCAGCAGTGCCCCCGGAGGTTACGAGCAGTACTTC. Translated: CASSAPGGYEQYF.